What follows is one T cell receptor beta chain and its context. Here immunoSEQ multiplex PCR was the method, and the copy in TCRdb shows in-frame clones only, minus some. In the table there are about 680,000 clones, about 78% of which are singletons. V trimming: 0 bases; J trimming: 4 bases; junction bases outside the gene matches: 14. Germline V gene lookup returns CDR1 LNHNV and CDR2 YYDKDF (reference sequence). CDR3 length equals 19 residues. This specimen comes from a study of shared clonotypes between healthy human individuals. CD4+ cells underwent separation, giving CD45RA+ naive and CD45RA-negative memory subsets.

Specimen: memory CD4+ T cells sorted from blood. As to subset: CD45RA-negative fraction. The chain links TRBV15 to TRBJ2-7; TRBD2 agrees at 11 bases. The source of this sequence is a woman aged 25 to 39 in good health. The CDR3 spells CATSRDEGLADPPGYEQYF. DNA for the CDR3: TGTGCCACCAGCAGAGATGAGGGACTAGCGGACCCCCCGGGTTACGAGCAGTACTTC.